The rows below give T cell receptor beta chains drawn from one sample of a study of T cells in Graves' hyperthyroidism and ophthalmopathy. TCRdb ran MiXCR on the multiplex PCR reads and lists one entry per CDR3 protein. The sample carries 600,000 to 800,000 distinct CDR3 sequences, around a third recorded once. Source material: blood. The receptors here all came from a woman in her forties with Graves' hyperthyroidism. Both conserved end residues are part of each CDR3. A D gene is named only where the DNA matches it firmly. A clone size is listed for some rows: how often the clone was seen (once, few, many), or a class if it is expanded.

cdr3_length j_call v_call clone_size d_call cdr3_aa cdr3_nt
17 TRBJ2-6 TRBV6-5 . TRBD1 CASSYDTGVSGANVLTF TGTGCCAGCAGTTACGATACAGGGGTCTCTGGGGCCAACGTCCTGACTTTC
14 TRBJ1-1 TRBV5-5 . . CASSSAQGNTEAFF TGTGCCAGCAGCAGCGCACAGGGTAACACTGAAGCTTTCTTT
15 TRBJ2-5 TRBV6-2/TRBV6-3 . . CASSEGGTFRETQYF TGTGCCAGCAGTGAAGGGGGGACTTTCCGGGAGACCCAGTACTTC
17 TRBJ2-2 TRBV7-9 . . CASSLAGHLINTGELFF TGTGCCAGCAGCTTAGCGGGCCACCTTATAAACACCGGGGAGCTGTTTTTT
13 TRBJ1-5 TRBV7-9 many . CASSFDRIQPQHF TGTGCCAGCAGCTTTGACAGGATACAGCCCCAGCATTTT
15 TRBJ1-4 TRBV10-2 . TRBD1 CASMKGGQDREKLFF TGCGCCAGCATGAAGGGGGGACAGGATCGTGAAAAACTGTTTTTT
14 TRBJ1-4 TRBV20-1 . TRBD1 CSARAGQGGEKLFF TGCAGTGCTAGAGCGGGACAGGGCGGTGAAAAACTGTTTTTT
15 TRBJ2-7 TRBV7-2 . TRBD1 CASSYVGTGFDEQYF TGTGCCAGCAGCTACGTCGGGACAGGGTTTGACGAGCAGTACTTC
13 TRBJ1-2 TRBV7-9 many . CASSSTASYGYTF TGTGCCAGCAGCTCGACAGCGTCATATGGCTACACCTTC
16 TRBJ2-5 TRBV9 . TRBD1 CASSVAGTGVDETQYF TGTGCCAGCAGCGTGGCCGGGACAGGGGTCGATGAGACCCAGTACTTC
13 TRBJ2-3 TRBV29-1 . . CSAWGEATDTQYF TGCAGCGCCTGGGGGGAAGCGACAGATACGCAGTATTTT
15 TRBJ1-1 TRBV7-9 many TRBD1 CASSPRGQGATEAFF TGTGCCAGCAGCCCTAGAGGACAGGGAGCCACTGAAGCTTTCTTT
16 TRBJ1-1 TRBV15 . TRBD1 CATSRDPDRRNTEAFF TGTGCCACCAGCAGAGATCCGGACAGGAGGAACACTGAAGCTTTCTTT
15 TRBJ1-1 TRBV10-2 . . CASSSAGQMNTEAIF TGTGCCAGCAGTTCCGCTGGACAGATGAACACTGAAGCTATCTTT
14 TRBJ2-7 TRBV29-1 many . CSVEGLSETYEQYF TGCAGCGTTGAAGGGCTCTCGGAAACCTACGAGCAGTACTTC
15 TRBJ1-6 TRBV15 many . CATSRDWRLRSPLHF TGTGCCACCAGCAGAGATTGGCGGTTGCGTTCACCCCTCCACTTT
15 TRBJ1-5 TRBV7-2 few . CASSQAGVNNQPQHF TGTGCCAGCAGCCAAGCCGGGGTGAACAATCAGCCCCAGCATTTT
12 TRBJ2-5 TRBV24-1 many TRBD1 CATGQGEETQYF TGTGCCACGGGACAGGGGGAAGAGACCCAGTACTTC
15 TRBJ2-1 TRBV7-7 . . CASSQEGGPYNEQFF TGTGCTAGCAGCCAAGAAGGGGGGCCCTACAATGAGCAGTTCTTC
14 TRBJ2-6 TRBV19 . . CASKLSAGANVLTF TGTGCCAGTAAGTTAAGTGCTGGGGCCAACGTCCTGACTTTC
14 TRBJ1-4 TRBV6-5 . . CASRLGTDNEKLFF TGTGCCAGTCGCCTAGGGACGGATAATGAAAAACTGTTTTTT
16 TRBJ2-7 TRBV5-1 . TRBD1 CASSDTTGGANIEQYF TGCGCCAGCAGCGATACAACAGGGGGCGCGAACATCGAGCAGTACTTC
13 TRBJ2-2 TRBV10-2 . TRBD1 CARLGDRDGELFF TGCGCCAGGTTGGGGGACAGGGACGGGGAGCTGTTTTTT
14 TRBJ1-1 TRBV5-1 many . CASSLRGMNTEAFF TGTGCCAGCAGCTTAAGGGGAATGAACACTGAAGCTTTCTTT
15 TRBJ1-6 TRBV25-1 many . CASSDTGRGNSPLHF TGTGCCAGCAGTGATACGGGCAGGGGAAATTCACCCCTCCACTTT
15 TRBJ1-3 TRBV5-6 many . CASSLYPETGNTIYF TGTGCCAGCAGCTTGTATCCGGAAACTGGAAACACCATATATTTT
17 TRBJ2-5 TRBV7-9 . TRBD1 CASSLRGTGFRRETHYF TGTGCCAGCAGCTTACGTGGGACAGGGTTCCGGCGAGAGACCCACTACTTC
12 TRBJ1-4 TRBV20-1 many . CSPGGQNEKLFF TGCAGCCCGGGGGGGCAGAATGAAAAACTGTTTTTT
16 TRBJ1-2 TRBV7-6 once . CASSSTLGTRAVGYTF TGTGCCAGCAGCTCCACGCTGGGGACACGCGCCGTGGGCTACACCTTC
13 TRBJ2-7 TRBV20-1 few TRBD1 CSAPGQGAEEQYF TGCAGTGCCCCCGGACAGGGGGCAGAAGAGCAGTACTTC
13 TRBJ1-2 TRBV12-3/TRBV12-4 few TRBD1 CASSRDRADGYTF TGTGCCAGCAGCCGGGACAGGGCCGATGGCTACACCTTC
17 TRBJ1-5 TRBV5-4 few TRBD1 CASSRDRGGYSNQPQHF TGTGCCAGCAGCCGCGACAGGGGAGGCTATAGCAATCAGCCCCAGCATTTT
14 TRBJ2-7 TRBV4-1 few . CASSQGPPPYEQYF TGCGCCAGCAGCCAAGGCCCCCCGCCCTACGAGCAGTACTTC
13 TRBJ2-5 TRBV12-3/TRBV12-4 once TRBD2 CASGRAGGEAQYF TGTGCCAGCGGGAGGGCTGGGGGGGAGGCCCAGTACTTC
16 TRBJ1-2 TRBV10-3 . TRBD1 CAIRFRQGGANYGYTF TGTGCCATCAGATTCCGTCAAGGGGGCGCGAACTATGGCTACACCTTC
15 TRBJ1-2 TRBV2 many TRBD1 CASTPGGGLNYGYTF TGTGCCAGCACCCCAGGGGGAGGACTAAACTATGGCTACACCTTC
15 TRBJ2-7 TRBV6-5 many . CASSYSRDGSHEQYF TGTGCCAGCAGTTACTCGAGGGACGGGAGTCACGAGCAGTACTTC
13 TRBJ1-2 TRBV4-1 . . CASSQGNGDGYTF TGCGCCAGCAGCCAAGGAAACGGTGATGGCTACACCTTC
16 TRBJ1-2 TRBV7-2 few . CASRSGTGGRVNGYTF TGTGCCAGCAGATCCGGGACCGGCGGACGGGTTAATGGCTACACCTTC
15 TRBJ2-5 TRBV7-2 many . CASSPDADRQETQYF TGTGCCAGCAGCCCCGATGCCGACAGACAAGAGACCCAGTACTTC
15 TRBJ1-1 TRBV25-1 few TRBD1 CASPGGWDMNTEAFF TGTGCCAGCCCAGGGGGATGGGATATGAACACTGAAGCTTTCTTT
17 TRBJ1-2 TRBV12-3/TRBV12-4 . . CASSLADRGPFNYGYTF TGTGCCAGCAGTTTGGCTGACAGAGGACCCTTTAACTATGGCTACACCTTC
15 TRBJ1-6 TRBV11-2 . . CASSLEGAYNSPLHF TGTGCCAGCAGTTTGGAAGGCGCCTATAATTCACCCCTCCACTTT
15 TRBJ2-5 TRBV12-3/TRBV12-4 many TRBD2 CASSLGGSGQETQYF TGTGCCAGCAGTTTAGGCGGGAGTGGCCAAGAGACCCAGTACTTC